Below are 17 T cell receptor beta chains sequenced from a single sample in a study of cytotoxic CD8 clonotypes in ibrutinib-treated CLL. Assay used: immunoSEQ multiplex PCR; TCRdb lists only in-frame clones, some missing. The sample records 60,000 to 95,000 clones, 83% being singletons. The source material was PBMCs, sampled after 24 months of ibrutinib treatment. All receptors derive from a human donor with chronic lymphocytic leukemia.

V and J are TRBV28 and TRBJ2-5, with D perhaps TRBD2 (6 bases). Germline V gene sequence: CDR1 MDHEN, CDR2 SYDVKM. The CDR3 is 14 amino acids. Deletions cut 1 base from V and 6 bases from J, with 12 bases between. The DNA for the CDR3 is TGTGCCAGCAGTTTATTATGGGAGGCTCAGACCCAGTACTTC. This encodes CASSLLWEAQTQYF.

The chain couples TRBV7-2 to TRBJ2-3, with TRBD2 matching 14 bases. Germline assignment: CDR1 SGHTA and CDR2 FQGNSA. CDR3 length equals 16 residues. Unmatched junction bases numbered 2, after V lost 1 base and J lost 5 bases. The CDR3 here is CASSLVGTSGRDTQYF. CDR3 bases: TGTGCCAGCAGCTTAGTAGGGACTAGCGGGAGAGATACGCAGTATTTT.

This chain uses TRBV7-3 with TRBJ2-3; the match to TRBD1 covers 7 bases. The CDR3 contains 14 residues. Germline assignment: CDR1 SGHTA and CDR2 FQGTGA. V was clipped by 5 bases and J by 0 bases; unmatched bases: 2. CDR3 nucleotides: TGTGCCAGCAGCCGACAGGGTAGCACAGATACGCAGTATTTT. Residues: CASSRQGSTDTQYF.

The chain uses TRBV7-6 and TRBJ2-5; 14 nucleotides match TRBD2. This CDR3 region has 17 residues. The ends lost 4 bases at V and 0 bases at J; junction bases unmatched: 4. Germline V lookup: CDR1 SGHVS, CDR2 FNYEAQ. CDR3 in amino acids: CASSSGLAGVYQETQYF. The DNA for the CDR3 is TGTGCCAGCAGCTCGGGACTAGCGGGAGTATACCAAGAGACCCAGTACTTC.

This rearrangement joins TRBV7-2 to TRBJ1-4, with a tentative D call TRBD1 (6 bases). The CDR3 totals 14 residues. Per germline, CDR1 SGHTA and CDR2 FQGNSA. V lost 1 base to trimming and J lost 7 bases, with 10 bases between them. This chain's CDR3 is CASSLGGTSEKLFF. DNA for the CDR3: TGTGCCAGCAGCTTAGGAGGGACATCTGAAAAACTGTTTTTT.

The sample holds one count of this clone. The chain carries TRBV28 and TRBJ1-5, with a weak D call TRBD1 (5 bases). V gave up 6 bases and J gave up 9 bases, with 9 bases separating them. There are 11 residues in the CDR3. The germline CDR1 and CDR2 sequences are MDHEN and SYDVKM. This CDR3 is CASRLGGPQHF. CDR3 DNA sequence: TGTGCCAGCAGGTTGGGGGGGCCCCAGCATTTT.

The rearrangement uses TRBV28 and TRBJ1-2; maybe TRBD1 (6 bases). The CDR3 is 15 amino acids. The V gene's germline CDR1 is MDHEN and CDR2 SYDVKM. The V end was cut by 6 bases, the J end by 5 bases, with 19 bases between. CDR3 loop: CASRHGGGQPYGYTF. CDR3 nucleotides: TGTGCCAGCAGACATGGGGGGGGCCAGCCATATGGCTACACCTTC.

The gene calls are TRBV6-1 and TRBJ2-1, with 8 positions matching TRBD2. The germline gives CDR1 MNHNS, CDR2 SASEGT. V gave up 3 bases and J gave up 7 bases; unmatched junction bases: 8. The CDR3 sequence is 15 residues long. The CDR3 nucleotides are TGTGCCAGCAGTGAGGCCGGGGGGGGGAGGAATGAGCAGTTCTTC. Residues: CASSEAGGGRNEQFF.

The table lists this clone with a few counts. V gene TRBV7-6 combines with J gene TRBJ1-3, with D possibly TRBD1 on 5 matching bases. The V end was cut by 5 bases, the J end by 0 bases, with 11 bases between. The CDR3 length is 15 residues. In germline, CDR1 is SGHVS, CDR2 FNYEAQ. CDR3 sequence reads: CASSQDRSSGNTIYF. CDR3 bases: TGTGCCAGCAGCCAAGACAGAAGCTCTGGAAACACCATATATTTT.

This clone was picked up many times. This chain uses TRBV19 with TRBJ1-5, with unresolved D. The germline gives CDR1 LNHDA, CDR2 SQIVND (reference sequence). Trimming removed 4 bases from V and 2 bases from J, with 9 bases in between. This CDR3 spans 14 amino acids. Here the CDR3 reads CASSTIDGNQPQHF. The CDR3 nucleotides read TGTGCCAGTAGTACGATAGACGGCAATCAGCCCCAGCATTTT.

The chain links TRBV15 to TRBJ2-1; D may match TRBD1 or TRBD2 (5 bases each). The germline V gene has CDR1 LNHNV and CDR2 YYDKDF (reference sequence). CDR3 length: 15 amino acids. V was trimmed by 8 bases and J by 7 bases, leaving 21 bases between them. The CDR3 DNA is TGTGCCACCTCCTCTTGGGGACGGGAAAGTAATGAGCAGTTCTTC. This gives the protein CATSSWGRESNEQFF.

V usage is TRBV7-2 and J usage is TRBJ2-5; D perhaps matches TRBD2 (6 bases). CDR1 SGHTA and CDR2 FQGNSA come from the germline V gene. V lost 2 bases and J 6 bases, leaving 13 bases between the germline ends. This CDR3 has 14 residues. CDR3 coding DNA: TGTGCCAGCAGCTTATCGCGCGGAGGGCAGACCCAGTACTTC. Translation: CASSLSRGGQTQYF.

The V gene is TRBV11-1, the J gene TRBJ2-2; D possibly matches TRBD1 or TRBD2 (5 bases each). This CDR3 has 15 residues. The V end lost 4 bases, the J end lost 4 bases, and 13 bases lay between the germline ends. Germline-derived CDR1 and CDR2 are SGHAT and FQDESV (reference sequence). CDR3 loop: CASSSGTGGTGELFF. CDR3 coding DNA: TGTGCCAGCAGCTCCGGGACCGGAGGCACCGGGGAGCTGTTTTTT.

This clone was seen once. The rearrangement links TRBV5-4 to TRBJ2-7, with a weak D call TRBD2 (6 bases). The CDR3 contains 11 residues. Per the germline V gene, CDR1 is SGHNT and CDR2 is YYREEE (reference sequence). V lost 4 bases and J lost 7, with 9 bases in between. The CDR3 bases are TGTGCCAGCAGCCGGGGGACTGAGCAGTACTTC. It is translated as CASSRGTEQYF.

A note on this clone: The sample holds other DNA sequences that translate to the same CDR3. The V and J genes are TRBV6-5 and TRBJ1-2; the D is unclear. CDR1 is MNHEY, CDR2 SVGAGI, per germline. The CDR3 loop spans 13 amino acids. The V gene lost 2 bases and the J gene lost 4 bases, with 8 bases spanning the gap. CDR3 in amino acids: CASSYGQSYGYTF. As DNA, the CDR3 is TGTGCCAGCAGTTACGGGCAGTCCTATGGCTACACCTTC.

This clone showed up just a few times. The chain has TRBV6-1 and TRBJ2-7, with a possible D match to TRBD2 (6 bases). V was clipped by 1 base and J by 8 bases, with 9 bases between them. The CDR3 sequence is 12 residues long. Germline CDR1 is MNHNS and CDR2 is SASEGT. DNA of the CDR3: TGTGCCAGCAGTGAAGGGACTATCCAGCAGTACTTC. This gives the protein CASSEGTIQQYF.

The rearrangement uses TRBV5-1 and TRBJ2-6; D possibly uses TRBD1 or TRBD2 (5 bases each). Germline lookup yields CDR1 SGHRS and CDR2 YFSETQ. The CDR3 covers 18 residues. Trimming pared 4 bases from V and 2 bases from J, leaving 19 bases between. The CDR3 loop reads CASSVISGLGPGANVLTF. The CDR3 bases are TGCGCCAGCAGCGTAATTTCGGGGCTCGGACCTGGGGCCAACGTCCTGACTTTC.